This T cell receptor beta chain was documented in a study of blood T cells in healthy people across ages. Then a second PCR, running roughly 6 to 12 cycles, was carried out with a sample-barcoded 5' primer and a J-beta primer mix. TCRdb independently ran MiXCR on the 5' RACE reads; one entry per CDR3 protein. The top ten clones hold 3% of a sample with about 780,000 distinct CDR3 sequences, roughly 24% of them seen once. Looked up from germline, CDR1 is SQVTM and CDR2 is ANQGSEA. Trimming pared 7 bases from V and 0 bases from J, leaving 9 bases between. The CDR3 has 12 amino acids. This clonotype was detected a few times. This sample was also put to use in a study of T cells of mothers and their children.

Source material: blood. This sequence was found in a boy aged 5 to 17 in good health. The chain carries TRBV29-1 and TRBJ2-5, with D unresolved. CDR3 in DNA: TGCAGCGCTACGACCTACCAAGAGACCCAGTACTTC. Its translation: CSATTYQETQYF.